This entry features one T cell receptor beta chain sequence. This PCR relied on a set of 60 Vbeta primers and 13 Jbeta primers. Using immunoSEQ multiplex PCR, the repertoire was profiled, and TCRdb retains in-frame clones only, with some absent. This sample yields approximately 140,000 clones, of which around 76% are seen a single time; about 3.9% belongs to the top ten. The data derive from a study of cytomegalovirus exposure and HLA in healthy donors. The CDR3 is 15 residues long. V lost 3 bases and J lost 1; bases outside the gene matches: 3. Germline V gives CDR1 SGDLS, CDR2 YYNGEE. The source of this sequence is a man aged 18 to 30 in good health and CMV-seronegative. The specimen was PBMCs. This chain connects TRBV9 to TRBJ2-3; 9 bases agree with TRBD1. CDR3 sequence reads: CASSGRDRGTDTQYF. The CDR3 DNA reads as TGTGCCAGCAGCGGGAGGGACAGGGGCACAGATACGCAGTATTTT.